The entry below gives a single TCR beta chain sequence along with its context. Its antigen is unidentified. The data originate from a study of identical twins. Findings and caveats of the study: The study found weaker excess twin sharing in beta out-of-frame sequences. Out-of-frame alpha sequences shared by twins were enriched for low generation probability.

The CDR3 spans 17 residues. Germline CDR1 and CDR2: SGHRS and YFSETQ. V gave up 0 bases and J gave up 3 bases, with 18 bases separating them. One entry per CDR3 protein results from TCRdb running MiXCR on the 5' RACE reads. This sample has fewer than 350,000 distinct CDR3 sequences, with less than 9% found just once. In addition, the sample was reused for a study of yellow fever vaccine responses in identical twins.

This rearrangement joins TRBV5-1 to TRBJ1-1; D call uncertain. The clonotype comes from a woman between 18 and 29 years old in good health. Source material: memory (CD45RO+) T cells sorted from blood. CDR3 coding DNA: TGCGCCAGCAGCTTGGCACTTGGGAATGCCGGGTACACTGAAGCTTTCTTT. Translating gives CASSLALGNAGYTEAFF.